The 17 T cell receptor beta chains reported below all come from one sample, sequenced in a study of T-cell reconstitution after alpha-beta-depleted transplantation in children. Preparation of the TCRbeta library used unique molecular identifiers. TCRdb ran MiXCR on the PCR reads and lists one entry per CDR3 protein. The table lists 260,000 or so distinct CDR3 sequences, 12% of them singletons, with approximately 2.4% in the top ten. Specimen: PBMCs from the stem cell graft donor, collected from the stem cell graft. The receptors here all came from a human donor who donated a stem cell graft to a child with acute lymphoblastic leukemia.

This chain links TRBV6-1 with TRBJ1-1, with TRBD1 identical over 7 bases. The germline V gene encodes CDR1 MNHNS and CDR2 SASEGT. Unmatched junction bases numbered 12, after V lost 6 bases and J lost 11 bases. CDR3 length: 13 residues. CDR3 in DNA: TGTGCCAGCAGCCCTTCCGCGACAGGGCTGGCTTTCTTT. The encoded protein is CASSPSATGLAFF.

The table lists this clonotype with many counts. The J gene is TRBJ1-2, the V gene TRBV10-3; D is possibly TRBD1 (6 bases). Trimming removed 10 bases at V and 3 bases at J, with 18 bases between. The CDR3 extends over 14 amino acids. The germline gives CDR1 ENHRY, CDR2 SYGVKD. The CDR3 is CASHQTGGDYGYTF. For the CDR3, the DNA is TGTGCCAGCCATCAGACGGGGGGCGACTATGGCTACACCTTC.

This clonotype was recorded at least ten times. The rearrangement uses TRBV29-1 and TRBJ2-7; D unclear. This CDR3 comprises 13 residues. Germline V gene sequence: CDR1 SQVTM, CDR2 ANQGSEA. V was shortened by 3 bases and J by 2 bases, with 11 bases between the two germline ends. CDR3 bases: TGCAGCGTTGAGGTAAACTTTACCTACGAGCAGTACTTC. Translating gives CSVEVNFTYEQYF.

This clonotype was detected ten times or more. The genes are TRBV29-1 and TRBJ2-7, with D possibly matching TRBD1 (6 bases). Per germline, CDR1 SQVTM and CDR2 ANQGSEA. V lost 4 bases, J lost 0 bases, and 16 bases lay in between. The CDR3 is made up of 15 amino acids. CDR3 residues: CSVAFGGDSSYEQYF. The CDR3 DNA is TGCAGCGTTGCCTTTGGGGGCGACTCCTCCTACGAGCAGTACTTC.

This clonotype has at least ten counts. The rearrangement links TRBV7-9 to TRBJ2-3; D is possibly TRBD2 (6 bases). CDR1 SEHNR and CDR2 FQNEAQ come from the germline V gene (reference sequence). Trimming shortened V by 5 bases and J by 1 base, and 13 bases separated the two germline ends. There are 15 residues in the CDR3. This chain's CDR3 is CASSPGGWGTDTQYF. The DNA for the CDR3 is TGTGCCAGCAGCCCCGGGGGATGGGGCACAGATACGCAGTATTTT.

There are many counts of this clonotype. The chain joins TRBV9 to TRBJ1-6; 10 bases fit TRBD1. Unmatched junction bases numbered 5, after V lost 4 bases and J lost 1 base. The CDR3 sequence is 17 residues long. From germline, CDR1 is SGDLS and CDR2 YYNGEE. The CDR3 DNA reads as TGTGCCAGCAGCACGAGACAGGGGGCATCCTATAATTCACCCCTCCACTTT. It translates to CASSTRQGASYNSPLHF.

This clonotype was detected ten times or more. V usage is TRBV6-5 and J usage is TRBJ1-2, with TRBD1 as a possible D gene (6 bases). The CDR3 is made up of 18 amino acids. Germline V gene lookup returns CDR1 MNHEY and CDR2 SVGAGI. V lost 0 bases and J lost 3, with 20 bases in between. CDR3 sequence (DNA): TGTGCCAGCAGTTACTCGATGGTTTCTGGCAGGGGCCACTATGGCTACACCTTC. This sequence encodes CASSYSMVSGRGHYGYTF.

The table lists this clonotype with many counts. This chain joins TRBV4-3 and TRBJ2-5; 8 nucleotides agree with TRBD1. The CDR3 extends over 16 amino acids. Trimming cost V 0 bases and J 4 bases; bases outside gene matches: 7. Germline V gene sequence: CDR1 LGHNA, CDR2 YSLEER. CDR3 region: CASSQEPGTGGETQYF. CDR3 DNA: TGCGCCAGCAGCCAAGAACCCGGGACAGGAGGAGAGACCCAGTACTTC.

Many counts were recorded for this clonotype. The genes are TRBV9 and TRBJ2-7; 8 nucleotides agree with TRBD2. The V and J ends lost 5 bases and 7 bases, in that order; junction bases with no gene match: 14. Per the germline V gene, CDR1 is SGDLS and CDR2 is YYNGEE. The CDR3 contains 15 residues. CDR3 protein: CASSVSGTQPREQYF. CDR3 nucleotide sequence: TGTGCCAGCAGTGTTAGCGGGACTCAACCGCGGGAGCAGTACTTC.

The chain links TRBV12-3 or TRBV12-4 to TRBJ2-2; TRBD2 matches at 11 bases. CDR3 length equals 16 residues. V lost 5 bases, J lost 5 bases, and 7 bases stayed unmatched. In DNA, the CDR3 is TGTGCCAGCAGTCCCCTAGCGGGGGGAAATACCGGGGAGCTGTTTTTT. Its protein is CASSPLAGGNTGELFF.

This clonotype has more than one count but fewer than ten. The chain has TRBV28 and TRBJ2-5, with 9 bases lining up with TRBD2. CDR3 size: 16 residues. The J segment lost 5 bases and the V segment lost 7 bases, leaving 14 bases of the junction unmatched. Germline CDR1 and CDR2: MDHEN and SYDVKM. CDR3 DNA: TGTGCCAGCACCCTACTAGCGGGTTCATCCCAGGAGACCCAGTACTTC. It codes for CASTLLAGSSQETQYF.

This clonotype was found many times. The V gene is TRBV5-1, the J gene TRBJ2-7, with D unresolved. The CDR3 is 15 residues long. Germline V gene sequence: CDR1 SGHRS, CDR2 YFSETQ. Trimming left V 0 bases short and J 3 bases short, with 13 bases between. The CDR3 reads CASSLGQPTHYEQYF. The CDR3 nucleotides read TGCGCCAGCAGCTTGGGACAACCTACTCACTACGAGCAGTACTTC.

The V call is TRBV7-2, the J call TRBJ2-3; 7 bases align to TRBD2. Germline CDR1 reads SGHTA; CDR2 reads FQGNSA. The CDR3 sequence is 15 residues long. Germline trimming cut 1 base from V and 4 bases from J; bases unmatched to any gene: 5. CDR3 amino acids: CASSLGTSYSDTQYF. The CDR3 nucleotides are TGTGCCAGCAGCTTAGGGACTAGTTATTCAGATACGCAGTATTTT.

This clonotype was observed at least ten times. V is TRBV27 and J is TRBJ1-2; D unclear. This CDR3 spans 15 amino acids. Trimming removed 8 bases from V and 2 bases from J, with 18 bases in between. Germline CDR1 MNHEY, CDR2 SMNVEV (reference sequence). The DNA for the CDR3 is TGTGCCAGCGGAGAGACGCTCGGTAGCAACTATGGCTACACCTTC. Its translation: CASGETLGSNYGYTF.

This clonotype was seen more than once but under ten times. CDR3 amino acids: CASSDDRTYEQYF. In nucleotides, the CDR3 is TGCGCCAGCAGCGATGACAGGACCTACGAGCAGTACTTC. The rearrangement uses TRBV4-3 and TRBJ2-7; the D gene is possibly TRBD1 (6 bases). Trimming took off 5 bases at V and 2 bases at J, with 10 bases between the two ends. The germline CDR1 and CDR2 sequences are LGHNA and YSLEER. The CDR3 is 13 residues long.

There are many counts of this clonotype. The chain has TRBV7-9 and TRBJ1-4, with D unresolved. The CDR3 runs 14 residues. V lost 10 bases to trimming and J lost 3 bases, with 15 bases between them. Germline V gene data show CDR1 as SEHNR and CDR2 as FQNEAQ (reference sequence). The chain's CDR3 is CATDSVGANEKLFF. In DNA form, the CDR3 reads TGTGCCACCGACTCTGTTGGAGCTAATGAAAAACTGTTTTTT.

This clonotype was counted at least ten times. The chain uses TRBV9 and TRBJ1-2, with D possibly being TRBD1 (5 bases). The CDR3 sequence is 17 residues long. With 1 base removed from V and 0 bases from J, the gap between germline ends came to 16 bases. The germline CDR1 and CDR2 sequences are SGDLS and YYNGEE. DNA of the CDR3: TGTGCCAGCAGCGTAACGCCAGGGATCCCGACTAACTATGGCTACACCTTC. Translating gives CASSVTPGIPTNYGYTF.